The 26 T cell receptor beta chains reported below all come from one sample, sequenced in a study of identifying expanded T cells in peripheral blood. Profiled with immunoSEQ multiplex PCR; TCRdb holds only in-frame clones, not every one. The sample records 50,000 to 70,000 clones, roughly 86% being singletons. The sequenced sample was blood. The receptors stem from a person aged 18 to 69 in good health.

The V gene is TRBV14, the J gene TRBJ1-5, with a tentative D call TRBD1 (5 bases). Germline V gene lookup returns CDR1 SGHDN and CDR2 FVKESK. The CDR3 is 17 amino acids. V was cut by 6 bases and J by 0 bases, with 18 bases left in between. CDR3 in DNA: TGTGCCAGCAGGCCCAACGGGACGGCACATAGCAATCAGCCCCAGCATTTT. Translating gives CASRPNGTAHSNQPQHF.

The gene calls are TRBV5-4 and TRBJ2-7; TRBD1 might be the D (6 bases). This CDR3 has 13 residues. Trimming removed 4 bases from V and 7 bases from J, with 15 bases in between. Germline V gene data show CDR1 as SGHNT and CDR2 as YYREEE (reference sequence). CDR3 sequence (DNA): TGTGCCAGCAGCGCGAGACAGGTTAAGGAGCAGTACTTC. Amino acid sequence: CASSARQVKEQYF. Drawing the rest from reference TRBV5-4 and TRBJ2-7, the complete variable domain is ETGVTQSPTHLIKTRGQQVTLRCSSQSGHNTVSWYQQALGQGPQFIFQYYREEENGRGNFPPRFSGLQFPNYSSELNVNALELDDSALYLCASSARQVKEQYFGPGTRLTVT.

This rearrangement joins TRBV28 to TRBJ2-1; 8 bases fit TRBD1. The CDR3 covers 15 residues. Per germline, CDR1 MDHEN and CDR2 SYDVKM. With 1 base clipped from V and 7 bases from J, the junction kept 6 bases outside the gene matches. CDR3 amino acids: CASSLSRTGRNEQFF. DNA of the CDR3: TGTGCCAGCAGTTTATCTAGGACAGGGCGGAATGAGCAGTTCTTC.

This clone was seen only a few times. The V gene is TRBV4-2, the J gene TRBJ2-5; 9 nucleotides align to TRBD2. The CDR3 has 15 residues. Looked up from germline, CDR1 is LGHNA and CDR2 is YNFKEQ. V lost 3 bases and J lost 0; bases outside the gene matches: 2. CDR3 in DNA: TGTGCCAGCAGCCAGGGCGGGGGGGACCAAGAGACCCAGTACTTC. Protein sequence: CASSQGGGDQETQYF.

This chain connects TRBV6-5 to TRBJ2-5, with a possible D match to TRBD1 (5 bases). There are 15 residues in the CDR3. Trimming removed 5 bases at V and 6 bases at J, with 19 bases between. Germline CDR1 and CDR2: MNHEY and SVGAGI. This chain's CDR3 is CASSPYTGIQKTQYF. Here the CDR3 DNA reads TGTGCCAGCAGTCCCTATACAGGTATCCAGAAGACCCAGTACTTC.

This clone is medium-sized. This chain uses TRBV19 with TRBJ1-2; D not resolved. The CDR3 totals 12 residues. From germline, CDR1 is LNHDA and CDR2 SQIVND (reference sequence). Between the trimmed V and J ends, which lost 2 bases and 11 bases, there was a span of 12 bases. The CDR3 reads CASSIPLRPYTF. CDR3 nucleotides: TGTGCCAGTAGTATACCCCTCCGGCCTTACACCTTC.

The chain has TRBV7-3 and TRBJ1-2, with a possible D match to TRBD1 (5 bases). Germline V gives CDR1 SGHTA, CDR2 FQGTGA. CDR3 length: 12 amino acids. V lost 5 bases and J lost 8, with 12 bases in between. CDR3 residues: CASSHPGQGYTF. Here the CDR3 DNA reads TGTGCCAGCAGCCACCCAGGGCAGGGCTACACCTTC.

The V call is TRBV11-2, the J call TRBJ1-1, with TRBD1 matching 7 bases. Germline V CDR1 and CDR2: SGHAT, FQNNGV. Trimming removed 1 base from V and 5 bases from J; junction bases left unmatched: 1. This CDR3 region has 13 residues. In DNA form, the CDR3 reads TGTGCCAGCAGCTTAGCAGGGGGGACTGAAGCTTTCTTT. It translates to CASSLAGGTEAFF.

V gene TRBV9 combines with J gene TRBJ2-3, with TRBD1 as a possible D gene (5 bases). Germline lookup yields CDR1 SGDLS and CDR2 YYNGEE. V lost 4 bases and J lost 2, with 17 bases in between. CDR3 length: 16 residues. The CDR3 DNA sequence: TGTGCCAGCAGCCCCCCCGGTGGGGCCCCCACAGATACGCAGTATTTT. Translation gives CASSPPGGAPTDTQYF.

The CDR3 DNA sequence: TGTGCCAGCAGCACTCGGACTGGAACTAGCACAGATACGCAGTATTTT. This translates into CASSTRTGTSTDTQYF. The chain combines TRBV9 with TRBJ2-3, with D maybe TRBD2 (5 bases). Per germline, CDR1 SGDLS and CDR2 YYNGEE. There are 16 residues in the CDR3. V shed 4 bases and J shed 0 bases, with 15 bases lying between them.

The gene calls are TRBV7-7 and TRBJ2-3; 7 bases are a match to TRBD1. The J segment lost 2 bases and the V segment lost 1 base, leaving 6 bases of the junction unmatched. The CDR3 runs to 16 residues. CDR1 and CDR2 (germline): SSHAT, FNYEAQ (reference sequence). The chain's CDR3 is CASSLDSGQLTDTQYF. Written as DNA, the CDR3 is TGTGCCAGCAGCTTAGATTCGGGACAGCTCACAGATACGCAGTATTTT.

This clone was recorded once. This chain links TRBV19 with TRBJ2-7; D is unresolved. From germline, CDR1 is LNHDA and CDR2 SQIVND (reference sequence). The CDR3 is 13 residues long. Trimming cost V 3 bases and J 2 bases, with 8 bases left between them. The CDR3 DNA reads TGTGCCAGTAGTATTGACGAGACCTACGAGCAGTACTTC. Translated, it gives CASSIDETYEQYF.

This chain connects TRBV4-3 to TRBJ2-3; the D gene could be TRBD1 or TRBD2 (5 bases each). CDR3 length: 16 residues. V was clipped by 5 bases and J by 2 bases, with 17 bases between them. Germline V gene sequence: CDR1 LGHNA, CDR2 YSLEER. The CDR3 DNA sequence: TGCGCCAGCAGCAAAGGTGGGGACCCGTCCACAGATACGCAGTATTTT. Translating it yields CASSKGGDPSTDTQYF.

This sequence joins TRBV7-8 and TRBJ1-1; D gene ambiguous. The CDR3 loop spans 12 amino acids. Trimming cost V 5 bases and J 11 bases, with 15 bases left between them. Germline V CDR1 and CDR2: SGHVS, FQNEAQ. CDR3 in DNA: TGTGCCAGCAGCCTGGACCGAGGTCGGGCTTTCTTT. Translating gives CASSLDRGRAFF.

This chain uses TRBV9 with TRBJ2-7, with 11 bases fitting TRBD2. Germline trimming cut 0 bases from V and 0 bases from J; bases unmatched to any gene: 5. Germline V gene data show CDR1 as SGDLS and CDR2 as YYNGEE. CDR3 length equals 17 residues. The CDR3 region has the DNA TGTGCCAGCAGCGTAGGGACTAGCGGGCGCCTCTCCTACGAGCAGTACTTC. It yields the protein CASSVGTSGRLSYEQYF.

The V call is TRBV7-9, the J call TRBJ2-5, with TRBD2 matching over 8 bases. The CDR3 loop spans 14 amino acids. The junction had 7 bases not matched to a gene; V was cut back by 5 bases and J by 5 bases. Germline CDR1 and CDR2: SEHNR and FQNEAQ (reference sequence). The CDR3 is CASSPGLAGETQYF. The CDR3 DNA reads as TGTGCCAGCAGCCCAGGACTAGCCGGGGAGACCCAGTACTTC.

V and J are TRBV15 and TRBJ2-2; 9 nucleotides agree with TRBD2. V shed 6 bases and J 4 bases; nucleotides not matched to a gene: 3. Per germline, CDR1 LNHNV and CDR2 YYDKDF (reference sequence). CDR3 length equals 14 residues. The CDR3 loop is CATRAGGFTGELFF. The DNA for the CDR3 is TGTGCCACCAGAGCGGGAGGATTCACCGGGGAGCTGTTTTTT.

This rearrangement joins TRBV5-1 to TRBJ2-5, with 9 bases lining up with TRBD1. Germline loops: CDR1 SGHRS, CDR2 YFSETQ. The ends lost 0 bases at V and 5 bases at J; junction bases unmatched: 5. This CDR3 contains 15 residues. CDR3 protein: CASSLAGTGRETQYF. For the CDR3, the DNA is TGCGCCAGCAGCTTGGCGGGGACAGGGAGGGAGACCCAGTACTTC.

This chain joins TRBV7-2 and TRBJ1-4, with D unresolved. Germline V CDR1 and CDR2: SGHTA, FQGNSA. CDR3 length: 14 residues. The V gene lost 5 bases and the J gene lost 7 bases, with 14 bases spanning the gap. CDR3 sequence (DNA): TGTGCCAGCAGCCCGCCAGGTCGGGGTGAAAAACTGTTTTTT. Amino acids: CASSPPGRGEKLFF.

The CDR3: CASKGNAGYSYEQYF. CDR3 DNA sequence: TGTGCCAGTAAAGGGAATGCGGGGTACTCCTACGAGCAGTACTTC. The chain joins TRBV19 to TRBJ2-7; the D gene is possibly TRBD2 (6 bases). CDR1 and CDR2 (germline): LNHDA, SQIVND (reference sequence). This CDR3 spans 15 amino acids. V was pared by 7 bases and J by 0 bases, with 16 bases between.

J is TRBJ2-7 and V is TRBV28, with 9 bases aligning to TRBD1. V lost 3 bases and J lost 1; bases outside the gene matches: 1. The germline CDR1 and CDR2 sequences are MDHEN and SYDVKM. This CDR3 has 14 amino acids. This chain's CDR3 is CASSFGTGSYEQYF. DNA of the CDR3: TGTGCCAGCAGTTTCGGGACAGGGTCCTACGAGCAGTACTTC.

The chain is built from TRBV5-4 and TRBJ1-1; a possible D gene is TRBD1 (5 bases). The CDR3 is 14 residues long. The V end was cut by 4 bases, the J end by 6 bases, with 16 bases between. Germline V gives CDR1 SGHNT, CDR2 YYREEE (reference sequence). The CDR3 DNA follows: TGTGCCAGCAGCGCAGTCCAGGGTAACGCTGAAGCTTTCTTT. Translated, it gives CASSAVQGNAEAFF.

The chain recombines TRBV9 with TRBJ1-2; D might be TRBD1 (6 bases). The germline V and J ends were trimmed by 3 bases and 4 bases, with 13 bases remaining between them. The CDR3 consists of 14 residues. Germline V CDR1 and CDR2: SGDLS, YYNGEE. The CDR3 loop reads CASSAGGFPYGYTF. In DNA, the CDR3 is TGTGCCAGCAGCGCTGGGGGCTTCCCCTATGGCTACACCTTC.

This chain uses TRBV7-9 with TRBJ2-2; a possible D gene is TRBD2 (6 bases). Germline assignment: CDR1 SEHNR and CDR2 FQNEAQ (reference sequence). The CDR3 runs to 14 residues. V was cut by 1 base and J by 5 bases, with 8 bases left in between. The CDR3 DNA sequence: TGTGCCAGCAGCTTAGGGGAGGCGACCGGGGAGCTGTTTTTT. It translates to CASSLGEATGELFF.

V gene TRBV18 combines with J gene TRBJ2-6; D not resolved. The V and J ends lost 6 bases and 1 base respectively, with 10 bases between them. The CDR3 extends over 15 amino acids. Germline assignment: CDR1 KGHSH and CDR2 LQKENI. CDR3 nucleotide sequence: TGTGCCAGCTCCCCCTTAACGTCTGGGGCCAACGTCCTGACTTTC. It yields the protein CASSPLTSGANVLTF.

In DNA form, the CDR3 reads TGTGCCAGCAGTTACGACAGAAGAAACTATGGCTACACCTTC. Amino acids: CASSYDRRNYGYTF. V is TRBV6-6 and J is TRBJ1-2; possibly TRBD1 for D (5 bases). V was shortened by 2 bases and J by 2 bases, with 9 bases between the two germline ends. Germline-derived CDR1 and CDR2 are MNHNY and SVGAGI (reference sequence). The CDR3 extends over 14 amino acids.